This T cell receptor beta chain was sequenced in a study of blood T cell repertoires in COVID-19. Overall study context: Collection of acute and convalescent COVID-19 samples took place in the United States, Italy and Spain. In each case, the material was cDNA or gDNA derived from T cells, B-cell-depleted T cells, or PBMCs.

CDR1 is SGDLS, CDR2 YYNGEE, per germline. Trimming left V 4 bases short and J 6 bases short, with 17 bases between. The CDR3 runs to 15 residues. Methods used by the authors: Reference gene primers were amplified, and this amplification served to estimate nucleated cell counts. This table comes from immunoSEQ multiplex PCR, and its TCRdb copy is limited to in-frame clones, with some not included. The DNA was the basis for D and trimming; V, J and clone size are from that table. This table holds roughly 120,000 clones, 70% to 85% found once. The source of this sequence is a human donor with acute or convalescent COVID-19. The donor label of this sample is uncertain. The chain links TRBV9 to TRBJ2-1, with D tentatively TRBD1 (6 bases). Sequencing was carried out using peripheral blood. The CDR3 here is CASSPLQGFLNEQFF. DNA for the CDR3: TGTGCCAGCAGCCCCCTTCAGGGGTTCCTCAATGAGCAGTTCTTC.